Listed below are T cell receptor beta chains from one sample, sequenced in a study of blood T cell repertoires in COVID-19. Some clones are missing from TCRdb's copy, which holds only in-frame ones; the method was immunoSEQ multiplex PCR. The repertoire holds more than 200,000 clones, with 70% to 90% as singletons. The specimen sequenced was peripheral blood. These receptors were obtained from a woman aged 40 to 50 who had recovered from COVID-19. The CDR3 runs from the conserved cysteine through the conserved F or W. The D gene is left open where the match is weak. Only some rows state a clone size, as once, few, many or a class for expanded clones.

>TRBD2|.|TRBJ2-1|TRBV4-3|16
TGCGCCAGCAGCCCCTTTGGGGCTAGCGGGAGGGGTGAGCAGTTCTTC
CASSPFGASGRGEQFF
>.|.|TRBJ1-6|TRBV4-1|16
TGCGCCAGCAGCCAAGATCGTAGGACAGCCGTTTCACCCCTCCACTTT
CASSQDRRTAVSPLHF
>.|once|TRBJ2-7|TRBV11-3|15
TGTGCCAGCAGCCGAGGGCAGGTCGGCTCCTACGAGCAGTACTTC
CASSRGQVGSYEQYF
>.|.|TRBJ2-3|TRBV13|17
TGTGCCAGCAGCTTAAGATTCGGGGGTCTTAGCACAGATACGCAGTATTTT
CASSLRFGGLSTDTQYF
>.|.|TRBJ1-1|TRBV5-4|14
TGTGCCAGCAGCTTGACAGGTTCTAACACTGAAGCTTTCTTT
CASSLTGSNTEAFF
>TRBD2|.|TRBJ2-5|TRBV19|21
TGTGCCAGTGCACCCCCTTATCTGGGAACAGGACTAGCGGGAGGGCGGGAGACCCAGTACTTC
CASAPPYLGTGLAGGRETQYF
>.|.|TRBJ2-3|TRBV13|15
TGTGCCAGCAGCTTAGGGGCGGGGCGCACAGATACGCAGTATTTT
CASSLGAGRTDTQYF
>.|.|TRBJ1-2|TRBV28|13
TGTGCCAGCAGTTGGGGGAACAGGGAAGGCTACACCTTC
CASSWGNREGYTF
>.|.|TRBJ2-7|TRBV5-5|13
TGTGCCAGCAGCCTACAGGGGAGGTACGAGCAGTACTTC
CASSLQGRYEQYF
>TRBD1|once|TRBJ1-6|TRBV27|16
TGTGCCAGCAGAGGACAGGGGTACTCCTATAATTCACCCCTCCACTTT
CASRGQGYSYNSPLHF
>.|.|TRBJ1-3|TRBV12-5|12
TGTGCTAGTGGTTTAACGGTGAGCACCATATATTTT
CASGLTVSTIYF
>.|.|TRBJ2-7|TRBV11-3|13
TGTGCCAGCAGCTATGAAGGGGGTGGGAAGCAGTACTTC
CASSYEGGGKQYF
>TRBD2|.|TRBJ2-7|TRBV5-1|15
TGCGCCAGCAGCAGCACTAGCGGGGGGTACGGCGAGCAGTACTTC
CASSSTSGGYGEQYF
>TRBD2|.|TRBJ2-7|TRBV3-1/TRBV3-2|15
TGTGCCAGCAGCCAAGGACCGGGGGGCTCCTACGAGCAGTACTTC
CASSQGPGGSYEQYF
>.|.|TRBJ2-5|TRBV4-2|13
TGTGCCAGCAGCCAGGGCAGCCAAGAGACCCAGTACTTC
CASSQGSQETQYF
>TRBD1|.|TRBJ1-2|TRBV28|11
TGTGCCAGCGGGACAGGGTATGGCTACACCTTC
CASGTGYGYTF
>TRBD1|.|TRBJ1-4|TRBV7-2|15
TGTGCCAGCAGCATTCCCACAGGGGGCTTTGAAAAACTGTTTTTT
CASSIPTGGFEKLFF
>.|.|TRBJ2-1|TRBV13|14
TGTGCCAGCACGGTGACTCCCTCCTACAATGAGCAGTTCTTC
CASTVTPSYNEQFF
>.|.|TRBJ1-5|TRBV6-1|15
TGTGCCAGCAGTTCTTGGGGGCGAGGAGATCAGCCCCAGCATTTT
CASSSWGRGDQPQHF
>TRBD2|.|TRBJ2-1|TRBV7-9|12
TGTGCCGCGAGTGGACTAGTCTATGAGCAGTTCTTC
CAASGLVYEQFF
>TRBD2|.|TRBJ2-7|TRBV4-2|14
TGTGCCAGCAGCCAAGCGCGGGGGGCCTACGAGCAGTACTTC
CASSQARGAYEQYF
>TRBD1|.|TRBJ2-6|TRBV11-3|17
TGTGCCAGCACCGTGGGACAGGGGACGTCTGGGGCCAACGTCCTGACTTTC
CASTVGQGTSGANVLTF
>TRBD2|.|TRBJ2-3|TRBV11-3|15
TGTGCCAGCAGCTCGGGCGGGAGGAACGCAGATACGCAGTATTTT
CASSSGGRNADTQYF
>TRBD2|.|TRBJ2-1|TRBV7-8|15
TGTGCCAGCACCCCTCTAGCGGGAGACCACAATGAGCAGTTCTTC
CASTPLAGDHNEQFF
>.|.|TRBJ2-5|TRBV18|15
TGTGCCAGCTCACCGGGTTTTGACTTCCAAGAGACCCAGTACTTC
CASSPGFDFQETQYF
>.|once|TRBJ1-6|TRBV19|15
TGTGCCAGTAGTATTTTTGGAGTCGTAAATTCACCCCTCCACTTT
CASSIFGVVNSPLHF
>TRBD1|.|TRBJ2-7|TRBV28|14
TGTGCCAGCAGCTACAGACAGGGGGCCTACGAGCAGTACTTC
CASSYRQGAYEQYF
>.|.|TRBJ2-7|TRBV2|11
TGTGCCAGCAGTATCGCCTACGAGCAGTACTTC
CASSIAYEQYF
>.|.|TRBJ2-7|TRBV4-3|14
TGCGCCAGCAGCCCCTCTGGGGACAAGGGCGAGCAGTACTTC
CASSPSGDKGEQYF
>.|.|TRBJ2-7|TRBV4-3|16
TGCGCCAGCAGCCAAGTACACCGGCAGGACTCCTACGAGCAGTACTTC
CASSQVHRQDSYEQYF
>TRBD1|.|TRBJ1-4|TRBV19|14
TGTGCCAGTAGTATTACAGGGGGCGGTGAAAAACTGTTTTTT
CASSITGGGEKLFF
>TRBD1|.|TRBJ1-4|TRBV7-2|17
TGTGCCAGCAGCCCCTCCGGCAGGGGGAGAACTAATGAAAAACTGTTTTTT
CASSPSGRGRTNEKLFF
>TRBD1|.|TRBJ2-2|TRBV5-4|17
TGTGCCAGCAGCTTGAACAGGGGGCAAGGTAACACCGGGGAGCTGTTTTTT
CASSLNRGQGNTGELFF
>TRBD2|.|TRBJ2-1|TRBV7-2|16
TGTGCCAGCAGCACGGGCGGGAGCCCATTCTACAATGAGCAGTTCTTC
CASSTGGSPFYNEQFF
>.|once|TRBJ2-7|TRBV2|13
TGTGCCAGCAAGGCACAGGCCTCCTACGAGCAGTACTTC
CASKAQASYEQYF
>.|.|TRBJ2-2|TRBV19|14
TGTGCCAGTAGCGAAGGGGTGAACACCGGGGAGCTGTTTTTT
CASSEGVNTGELFF
>TRBD2|.|TRBJ2-1|TRBV3-1/TRBV3-2|15
TGTGCCAGCAGCCAAGTGCTAGCGGGGGGGCATGAGCAGTTCTTC
CASSQVLAGGHEQFF
>TRBD1|few|TRBJ1-4|TRBV3-1/TRBV3-2|16
TGTGCCAGCAGCCAGAGGAGGGGGACAGGGGAGGAAAAACTGTTTTTT
CASSQRRGTGEEKLFF
>TRBD1|.|TRBJ2-3|TRBV5-4|15
TGTGCCAGCAGCTGGAAGACAGGGGGCCCTGGAGGGCAGTATTTT
CASSWKTGGPGGQYF
>TRBD1|.|TRBJ2-2|TRBV7-3|14
TGTGCCAGCAGCGTCCAGGGGGTCACCGGGGAGCTGTTTTTT
CASSVQGVTGELFF
>TRBD2|once|TRBJ2-1|TRBV15|17
TGTGCCACCAGCAGAGAGGCTAGCGGGAGTTTGTACAATGAGCAGTTCTTC
CATSREASGSLYNEQFF
>.|.|TRBJ2-5|TRBV7-3|16
TGTGCCAGCAGCTTAGAAAAGTTACAGGGTCAAGAGACCCAGTACTTC
CASSLEKLQGQETQYF
>TRBD2|.|TRBJ2-5|TRBV7-9|18
TGTGCCAGCAGCTCCACCGGGGGGCTAGCGGGAATCTCCGAGACCCAGTACTTC
CASSSTGGLAGISETQYF
>.|few|TRBJ1-2|TRBV20-1|14
TGCAGTGCTAGTTGGGGCGGAGCTAACTATGGCTACACCTTC
CSASWGGANYGYTF
>TRBD1|.|TRBJ1-2|TRBV27|14
TGTGCCAGCAGTACCCGGACAGGGGATAGTGGCTACACCTTC
CASSTRTGDSGYTF
>TRBD1|.|TRBJ1-2|TRBV7-9|14
TGTGCCAGCAGCCCGGGACAGGGAGTGTATGGCTACACCTTC
CASSPGQGVYGYTF
>.|.|TRBJ2-4|TRBV11-3|13
TGTGCCAGCAGCCCCCGCGGAGGGGACATTCAGTACTTC
CASSPRGGDIQYF
>.|.|TRBJ2-7|TRBV7-2|14
TGTGCCAGCACCCTAGGGAGAAGCTCCTACGAGCAGTACTTC
CASTLGRSSYEQYF
>TRBD2|.|TRBJ2-2|TRBV7-9|18
TGTGCCACCCCGGGACTAGCGGGGGGGCAAGTATCACCCGGGGAGCTGTTTTTT
CATPGLAGGQVSPGELFF
>.|.|TRBJ1-5|TRBV3-1/TRBV3-2|13
TGTGCCAGCAGCCGACGACTGGATCAGCCCCAGCATTTT
CASSRRLDQPQHF
>TRBD2|.|TRBJ2-6|TRBV7-8|18
TGTGCCAGCAGCTTATTGAGACTAGCCCGTTCTGGGGCCAACGTCCTGACTTTC
CASSLLRLARSGANVLTF
>.|.|TRBJ1-2|TRBV19|14
TGTGCCAGTAGAACTACAGGGAGGGACTATGGCTACACCTTC
CASRTTGRDYGYTF
>.|.|TRBJ2-1|TRBV3-1/TRBV3-2|12
TGTGCCAGCAGCCAAGCGTTCAATGAGCAGTTCTTC
CASSQAFNEQFF
>TRBD2|.|TRBJ2-1|TRBV4-2|17
TGTGCCAGCAGCCCCAATAGCGGGGGTTCCTCCTACAATGAGCAGTTCTTC
CASSPNSGGSSYNEQFF